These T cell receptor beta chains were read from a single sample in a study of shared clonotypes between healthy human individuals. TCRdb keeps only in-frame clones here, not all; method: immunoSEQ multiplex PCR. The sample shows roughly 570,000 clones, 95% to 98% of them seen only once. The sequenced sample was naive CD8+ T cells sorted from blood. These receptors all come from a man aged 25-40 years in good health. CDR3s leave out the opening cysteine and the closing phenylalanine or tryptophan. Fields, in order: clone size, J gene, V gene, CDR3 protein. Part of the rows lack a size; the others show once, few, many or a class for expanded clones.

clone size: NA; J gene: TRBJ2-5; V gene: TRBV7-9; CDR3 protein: ASSLPRGGETQY
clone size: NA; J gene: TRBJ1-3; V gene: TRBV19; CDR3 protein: ASSITSGAALSGNTIY
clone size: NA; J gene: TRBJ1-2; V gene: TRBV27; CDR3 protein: ASSLSSRGLGGYT
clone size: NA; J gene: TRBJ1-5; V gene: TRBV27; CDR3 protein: ASSLSWNQPQH
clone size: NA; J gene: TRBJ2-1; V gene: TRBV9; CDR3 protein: ASSVSGSPYNEQF
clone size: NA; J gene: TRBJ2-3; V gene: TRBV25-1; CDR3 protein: ASSEPGTGSTDTQY
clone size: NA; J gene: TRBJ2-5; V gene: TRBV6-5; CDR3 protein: ASSPLGRETQY
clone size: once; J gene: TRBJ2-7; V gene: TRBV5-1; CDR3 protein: ASSLALLAGYEQY
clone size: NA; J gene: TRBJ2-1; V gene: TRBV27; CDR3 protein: ASSPPPVLAGAGQF
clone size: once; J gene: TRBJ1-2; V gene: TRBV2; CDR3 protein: ARSLGQTGDDT
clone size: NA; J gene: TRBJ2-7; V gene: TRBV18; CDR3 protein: ASSPGTSGYEQY
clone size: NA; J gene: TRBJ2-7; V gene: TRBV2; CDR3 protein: ASRNRGTYEQY
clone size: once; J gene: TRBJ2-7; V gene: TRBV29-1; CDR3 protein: SVTGLDYEQY
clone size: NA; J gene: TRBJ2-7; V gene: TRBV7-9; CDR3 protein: ASSSAREQY
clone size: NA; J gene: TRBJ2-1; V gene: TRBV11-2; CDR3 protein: ASSLGTGAPGF
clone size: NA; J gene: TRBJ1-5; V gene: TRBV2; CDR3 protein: ASREAGGGSNQPQH
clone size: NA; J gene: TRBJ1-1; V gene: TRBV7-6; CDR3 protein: ASSLVGQGADTEAF
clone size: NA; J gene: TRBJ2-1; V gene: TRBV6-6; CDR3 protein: VAGGSYNEQF
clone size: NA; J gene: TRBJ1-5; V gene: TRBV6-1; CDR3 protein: ASSEGHGHSNQPQH
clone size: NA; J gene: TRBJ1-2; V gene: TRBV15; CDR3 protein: ATSRDSLGTSYGYT
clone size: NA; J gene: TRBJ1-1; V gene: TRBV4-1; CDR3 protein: ASSQAGQGGTEAF
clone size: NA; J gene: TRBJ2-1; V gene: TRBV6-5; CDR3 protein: ASSYGGNEQF
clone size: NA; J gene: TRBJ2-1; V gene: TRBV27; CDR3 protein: ASSGAAGGLPYNEQF
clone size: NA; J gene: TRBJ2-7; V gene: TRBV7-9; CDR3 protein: ASSHRSRDRAHYEQY
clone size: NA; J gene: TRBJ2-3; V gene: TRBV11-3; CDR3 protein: ASSPLTGTSGRTDTQY
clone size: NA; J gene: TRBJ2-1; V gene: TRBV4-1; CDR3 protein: ASSPRTSNTNEQF
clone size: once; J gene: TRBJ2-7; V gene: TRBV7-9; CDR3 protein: ASSTQREGRAYEQY